The present entry profiles one T cell receptor (beta chain) with its context. In its sample, this clone was seen a few times. No antigen is known for it. Base qualities are not provided; no much larger clone lies one nucleotide away. The CDR3 starts with the cysteine, ends with the phenylalanine, and has 14 residues. Only the CDR3 region is kept as DNA, spanning 42 bases read in frame from base 1. From the germline V gene, CDR1 is SQVTM and CDR2 is ANQGSEA. V lost 3 bases and J lost 6 bases; the stretch between them is 17 bases long. The data belong to a study of OX40 agonist ivuxolimab in advanced cancers. General notes on the study: Ivuxolimab was a fully human IgG2 agonistic monoclonal antibody targeting the costimulatory receptor OX40 (CD134). Intravenous ivuxolimab was administered to patients every 2 weeks at six dose levels: 0.01, 0.1, 0.3, 1.5, 3 and 10 mg/kg. Of the 50 or so patients in dose escalation, 19 had hepatocellular carcinoma, approximately 15 had melanoma, 9 had renal cell carcinoma and 9 had head and neck cancer. A male proportion of 75% to 85% and a mean age of 60 years, ranging from roughly 23 to 79, were recorded for the dose-escalation cohort. Patients were allowed to have had prior anti-PD-1, anti-PD-L1 or anti-CTLA-4 therapy, and roughly two fifths of the dose-escalation patients had been treated with checkpoint inhibitors. Partial responses occurred in three dose-escalation patients: two with cutaneous melanoma and one with hepatocellular carcinoma. Peripheral TCRbeta sequencing aimed to test whether ivuxolimab altered TCR sequence diversity and caused clonal T-cell expansion. The paper describes the monotherapy dose-escalation part (N of about 47 patients) of the phase I trial of ivuxolimab.

To sequence the TCRbeta CDR3 region, genomic DNA was isolated from the sorted cells. The immunoSEQ Assay was used for sequencing of TCRbeta CDR3 regions. Entries here come from immuneACCESS through TCRdb and include only in-frame sequences with V and J called. Some clones fail to appear in such tables; in the studies checked, an unresolved V gene covers under half of the shortfall, and the cause of the remainder is unknown. This sample is represented by some 26,000 clones; approximately 80% of them were singletons. The ten biggest clones cover about 25% of the sample. Patients with autoimmune disease history or receiving systemic immunosuppression were excluded from the trial. Peripheral blood for TCR sequencing was collected from all dose cohorts at baseline, on cycle 4 day 1, and on cycle 7 day 1. Samples were obtained from an open-label, multicenter, first-in-human phase I dose-escalation trial of ivuxolimab. Adults with locally advanced or metastatic melanoma, renal cell carcinoma, hepatocellular carcinoma or head and neck squamous cell carcinoma were enrolled in the trial. Before TCR sequencing, CD4+ T cells and CD8+ T cells were sorted from peripheral blood as separate populations.

Study-level results and caveats: Clonal expansion of both CD4+ and CD8+ blood T cells was observed from baseline to week 6 at doses 0.1 to 3.0 mg/kg. In the 0.1-3.0 mg/kg groups, partial responders had among the lowest normalized peripheral clonal expansion, particularly in CD8+ T cells. After ivuxolimab, CD8+ T cells had more expanded clones than CD4+ T cells on average. The antigen specificity of the peripheral T cells that underwent clonal expansion was not determined. Low levels of normalized T-cell clonal expansion were also seen in some patients who did not respond.

The clonotype originates from an adult with an advanced solid tumor such as melanoma, head and neck, liver or kidney cancer. The sample consisted of CD4+ or CD8+ T cells sorted from blood, taken in a trial of the OX40 agonist ivuxolimab. The rearranged segments are TRBV29-1 and TRBJ1-2; the D gene remains uncertain. In nucleotides, the sequence is TGCAGCGTTGAGGGCCGTGAAATTCCGGATGGCTACACCTTC. It translates as CSVEGREIPDGYTF.